Listed below are T cell receptor beta chains from one sample, sequenced in a study of vaccination and CD4 T cells after COVID-19. TCRdb reprocessed the PCR reads via MiXCR and lists one record per CDR3 protein. The sample has just under 20,000 distinct CDR3 sequences, less than 60% seen once; the top ten hold around 2.3%. These TCRs' antigens remain unknown. This sample comprised CD4+ T cells from blood, cultured in vitro, obtained after SARS-CoV-2 vaccination. The receptor source for this set is a human donor who had recovered from COVID-19. Both conserved end residues are part of each CDR3. Each record gives: J gene, V gene, clone size, D gene, CDR3 DNA, CDR3 protein. A D gene is named only where the DNA matches it firmly. A clone size is listed for some rows: how often the clone was seen (once, few, many), or a class if it is expanded.

j_call: TRBJ1-2
v_call: TRBV28
clone_size: NA
d_call: NA
cdr3_nt: TGTGCCAGCAGCCTGGACACGGGCGTTGATGGCTACACCTTC
cdr3_aa: CASSLDTGVDGYTF

j_call: TRBJ2-3
v_call: TRBV11-2
clone_size: NA
d_call: NA
cdr3_nt: TGTGCCAGCCGAGACCCCAGTTATACGCAGTATTTT
cdr3_aa: CASRDPSYTQYF

j_call: TRBJ1-3
v_call: TRBV20-1
clone_size: NA
d_call: NA
cdr3_nt: TGCAGTGCTAGAGATCAGACAAGTGGAAACACCATATATTTT
cdr3_aa: CSARDQTSGNTIYF

j_call: TRBJ1-2
v_call: TRBV12-3/TRBV12-4
clone_size: NA
d_call: NA
cdr3_nt: TGTGCCACGAGGGGGTTCTATGGCTACACCTTC
cdr3_aa: CATRGFYGYTF

j_call: TRBJ2-7
v_call: TRBV6-1
clone_size: NA
d_call: NA
cdr3_nt: TGTGCCAGCAGTATTAAGAACAGCTACGAGCAGTACTTC
cdr3_aa: CASSIKNSYEQYF

j_call: TRBJ1-2
v_call: TRBV20-1
clone_size: NA
d_call: TRBD1
cdr3_nt: TGCAGTGCCACACAGGGGGCATTAGGCTACACCTTC
cdr3_aa: CSATQGALGYTF

j_call: TRBJ2-3
v_call: TRBV7-2
clone_size: few
d_call: TRBD1
cdr3_nt: TGTGCCAGCAGCTTAGGAATCCCGGGACAGGGAGGAGCAGATACGCAGTATTTT
cdr3_aa: CASSLGIPGQGGADTQYF

j_call: TRBJ2-1
v_call: TRBV5-1
clone_size: NA
d_call: TRBD1
cdr3_nt: TGCGCCAGCAGCTTGGCGGGACAGGGGAGCACTGAGCAGTTCTTC
cdr3_aa: CASSLAGQGSTEQFF

j_call: TRBJ1-4
v_call: TRBV28
clone_size: NA
d_call: NA
cdr3_nt: TGTGCCACCCGAAGCCCAACTAATGAAAAACTGTTTTTT
cdr3_aa: CATRSPTNEKLFF

j_call: TRBJ2-5
v_call: TRBV7-2
clone_size: few
d_call: NA
cdr3_nt: TGTGCCAGCAGCTTGGTCTGGAGCAACCAAGAGACCCAGTACTTC
cdr3_aa: CASSLVWSNQETQYF

j_call: TRBJ1-6
v_call: TRBV5-8
clone_size: few
d_call: NA
cdr3_nt: TGTGCCAGCAGAATGATTGGGACGGGTTCACCCCTCCACTTT
cdr3_aa: CASRMIGTGSPLHF

j_call: TRBJ2-3
v_call: TRBV7-9
clone_size: NA
d_call: NA
cdr3_nt: TGTGCCAGCAGCTTAGGTACAGCTACGTTCGGAGATACGCAGTATTTT
cdr3_aa: CASSLGTATFGDTQYF

j_call: TRBJ1-6
v_call: TRBV6-1
clone_size: NA
d_call: TRBD1
cdr3_nt: TGTGCCAGCAGTGGGACAGGGACTGGCTCACCCCTCCACTTT
cdr3_aa: CASSGTGTGSPLHF

j_call: TRBJ2-2
v_call: TRBV20-1
clone_size: NA
d_call: TRBD1
cdr3_nt: TGCAGTGCTACCTCTCCTATGTCGCCAGGACAGGCCCGAGACACCGGGGAGCTGTTTTTT
cdr3_aa: CSATSPMSPGQARDTGELFF

j_call: TRBJ2-1
v_call: TRBV19
clone_size: NA
d_call: NA
cdr3_nt: TGTGCCAGTAGTTTGGACTGGGCCAAAATCAATGAGCAGTTCTTC
cdr3_aa: CASSLDWAKINEQFF

j_call: TRBJ2-7
v_call: TRBV7-3
clone_size: NA
d_call: NA
cdr3_nt: TGTGCCAGCAGCTTAACTGCGGTCGGATCCTACGAGCAGTACTTC
cdr3_aa: CASSLTAVGSYEQYF

j_call: TRBJ2-5
v_call: TRBV20-1
clone_size: few
d_call: NA
cdr3_nt: TGCAGTGCTTCGCGGGATTCCTTTACCCAAGAGACCCAGTACTTC
cdr3_aa: CSASRDSFTQETQYF

j_call: TRBJ2-3
v_call: TRBV6-1
clone_size: NA
d_call: NA
cdr3_nt: TGTGCCGTCGGAGGGCGAAGCACAGATACGCAGTATTTT
cdr3_aa: CAVGGRSTDTQYF

j_call: TRBJ1-1
v_call: TRBV6-2/TRBV6-3
clone_size: NA
d_call: NA
cdr3_nt: TGTGCCAGCAGCCGTGACGGGGCGAACACTGAAGCTTTCTTT
cdr3_aa: CASSRDGANTEAFF

j_call: TRBJ2-7
v_call: TRBV7-7
clone_size: NA
d_call: NA
cdr3_nt: TGTGCCAGCAGCTTAGGAGGGGAAATCAACGAGCAGTACTTC
cdr3_aa: CASSLGGEINEQYF

j_call: TRBJ2-1
v_call: TRBV10-3
clone_size: NA
d_call: NA
cdr3_nt: TGTGCCACCAGATTGGAGGGGGTGCATGAGCAGTTCTTC
cdr3_aa: CATRLEGVHEQFF

j_call: TRBJ1-6
v_call: TRBV11-3
clone_size: NA
d_call: NA
cdr3_nt: TGTGCCAGCACCGTCCTACAGGGTTCACCCCTCCACTTT
cdr3_aa: CASTVLQGSPLHF

j_call: TRBJ1-3
v_call: TRBV15
clone_size: NA
d_call: NA
cdr3_nt: TGTGCCACCAGCAGAGGGGTCGGGGGAAACACCATATATTTT
cdr3_aa: CATSRGVGGNTIYF

j_call: TRBJ2-3
v_call: TRBV20-1
clone_size: NA
d_call: TRBD2
cdr3_nt: TGCAGTGCTAGAGATCTCCTAGCGGAGAGCACAGATACGCAGTATTTT
cdr3_aa: CSARDLLAESTDTQYF

j_call: TRBJ1-3
v_call: TRBV7-2
clone_size: once
d_call: NA
cdr3_nt: TGTGCCAGCAGCTTAGAAGGGTTAGGAAACACCATATATTTT
cdr3_aa: CASSLEGLGNTIYF

j_call: TRBJ2-7
v_call: TRBV11-2
clone_size: NA
d_call: TRBD2
cdr3_nt: TGTGCCAGCAGCCCCCGGGTAGCGGGTTCCTACGAGCAGTACTTC
cdr3_aa: CASSPRVAGSYEQYF

j_call: TRBJ2-5
v_call: TRBV20-1
clone_size: few
d_call: NA
cdr3_nt: TGCAGTGCTAGGACACAAGAGACCCAGTACTTC
cdr3_aa: CSARTQETQYF

j_call: TRBJ2-7
v_call: TRBV6-1
clone_size: NA
d_call: NA
cdr3_nt: TGTGCCAGCAGTCGTAATAGAGTCTCGAACGAGCAGTACTTC
cdr3_aa: CASSRNRVSNEQYF

j_call: TRBJ2-1
v_call: TRBV11-3
clone_size: NA
d_call: NA
cdr3_nt: TGTGCCAGCAGCTTAGTGACGGGCAATGAGCAGTTCTTC
cdr3_aa: CASSLVTGNEQFF

j_call: TRBJ1-2
v_call: TRBV30
clone_size: NA
d_call: NA
cdr3_nt: TGTGCCTGGAGTGTACTATACGGAGCTAACTATGGCTACACCTTC
cdr3_aa: CAWSVLYGANYGYTF

j_call: TRBJ2-7
v_call: TRBV28
clone_size: NA
d_call: TRBD1
cdr3_nt: TGTGCCAGCAGTTTATCGGGACAGGGACGCGAGCAGTACTTC
cdr3_aa: CASSLSGQGREQYF

j_call: TRBJ2-2
v_call: TRBV7-2
clone_size: few
d_call: TRBD2
cdr3_nt: TGTGCCAGCAGCTTACGTTTAGCGGGGGGGTCCGGCGGGGAGCTGTTTTTT
cdr3_aa: CASSLRLAGGSGGELFF

j_call: TRBJ1-5
v_call: TRBV6-2/TRBV6-3
clone_size: NA
d_call: NA
cdr3_nt: TGTGCCAGCAGGCACAGTCCCAAACAGCCCCAGCATTTT
cdr3_aa: CASRHSPKQPQHF

j_call: TRBJ2-1
v_call: TRBV19
clone_size: once
d_call: TRBD1
cdr3_nt: TGTGCCAGTAGTATCGACAGGGGAACGTACAATGAGCAGTTCTTC
cdr3_aa: CASSIDRGTYNEQFF

j_call: TRBJ2-7
v_call: TRBV4-3
clone_size: NA
d_call: TRBD1
cdr3_nt: TGCGCCAGCAGCCAGGCGGGACAGGGGACCTACGAGCAGTACTTC
cdr3_aa: CASSQAGQGTYEQYF

j_call: TRBJ2-3
v_call: TRBV7-3
clone_size: few
d_call: TRBD2
cdr3_nt: TGTGCCAGCAGCTTGGGCAGCGGGGGGGCGACAGATACGCAGTATTTT
cdr3_aa: CASSLGSGGATDTQYF

j_call: TRBJ2-7
v_call: TRBV7-2
clone_size: NA
d_call: TRBD2
cdr3_nt: TGTGCCAGCAGCAAACTAGCGGGGGGCTACGAGCAGTACTTC
cdr3_aa: CASSKLAGGYEQYF

j_call: TRBJ1-3
v_call: TRBV7-2
clone_size: NA
d_call: TRBD1
cdr3_nt: TGTGCCAGCAGCTTAGCCCCAGGGGGCGTTGACACCATATATTTT
cdr3_aa: CASSLAPGGVDTIYF

j_call: TRBJ2-3
v_call: TRBV7-3
clone_size: NA
d_call: TRBD2
cdr3_nt: TGTGCCAGCAGCCCCGGGACTAGCGGGATAGCGGATACGCAGTATTTT
cdr3_aa: CASSPGTSGIADTQYF

j_call: TRBJ2-5
v_call: TRBV21-1
clone_size: NA
d_call: NA
cdr3_nt: TGTGCCAGCAGCAAAGGGTCAGGCCCCTTGGGGGCCCAGTACTTC
cdr3_aa: CASSKGSGPLGAQYF

j_call: TRBJ1-2
v_call: TRBV6-2/TRBV6-3
clone_size: once
d_call: NA
cdr3_nt: TGTGCCAGCACCTCTTTTCGAGGCAGTTCCTACTATGGCTACACCTTC
cdr3_aa: CASTSFRGSSYYGYTF